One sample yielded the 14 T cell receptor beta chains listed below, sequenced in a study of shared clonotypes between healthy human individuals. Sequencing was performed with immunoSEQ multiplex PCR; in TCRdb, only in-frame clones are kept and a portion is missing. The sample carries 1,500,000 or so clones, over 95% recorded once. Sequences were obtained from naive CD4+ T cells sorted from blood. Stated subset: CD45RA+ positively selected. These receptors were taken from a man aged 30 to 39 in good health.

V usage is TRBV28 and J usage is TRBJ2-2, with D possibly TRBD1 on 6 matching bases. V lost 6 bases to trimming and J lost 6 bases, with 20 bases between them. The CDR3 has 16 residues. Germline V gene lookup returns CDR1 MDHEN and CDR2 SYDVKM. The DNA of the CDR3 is TGTGCCAGCAGACCCTGGGCGCAGGGGAGCGCCGGGGAGCTGTTTTTT. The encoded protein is CASRPWAQGSAGELFF.

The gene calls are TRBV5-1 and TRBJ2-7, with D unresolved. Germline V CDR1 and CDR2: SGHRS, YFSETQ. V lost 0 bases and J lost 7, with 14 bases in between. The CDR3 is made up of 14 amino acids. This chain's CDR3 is CASSLAGDGREQYF. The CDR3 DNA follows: TGCGCCAGCAGCTTGGCCGGAGACGGAAGGGAGCAGTACTTC.

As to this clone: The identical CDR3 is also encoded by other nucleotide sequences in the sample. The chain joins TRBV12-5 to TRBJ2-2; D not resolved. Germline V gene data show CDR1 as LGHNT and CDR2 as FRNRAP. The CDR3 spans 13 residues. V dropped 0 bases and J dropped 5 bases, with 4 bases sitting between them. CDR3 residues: CASGLVKTGELFF. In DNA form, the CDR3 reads TGTGCTAGTGGTTTGGTAAAAACCGGGGAGCTGTTTTTT.

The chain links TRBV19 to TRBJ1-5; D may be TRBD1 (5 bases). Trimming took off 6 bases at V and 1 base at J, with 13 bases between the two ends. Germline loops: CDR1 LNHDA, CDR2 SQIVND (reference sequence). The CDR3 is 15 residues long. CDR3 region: CASRSRGMSNQPQHF. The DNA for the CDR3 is TGTGCCAGTAGGAGTCGGGGGATGAGCAATCAGCCCCAGCATTTT.

The CDR3 DNA sequence: TGCGCCAGCAGCTCGGACATCAATCAGCCCCAGCATTTT. Encoded protein: CASSSDINQPQHF. V gene TRBV5-1 combines with J gene TRBJ1-5, with D possibly being TRBD1 (5 bases). The CDR3 covers 13 residues. V lost 3 bases, J lost 3 bases, and 7 bases lay in between. Germline CDR1 and CDR2: SGHRS and YFSETQ.

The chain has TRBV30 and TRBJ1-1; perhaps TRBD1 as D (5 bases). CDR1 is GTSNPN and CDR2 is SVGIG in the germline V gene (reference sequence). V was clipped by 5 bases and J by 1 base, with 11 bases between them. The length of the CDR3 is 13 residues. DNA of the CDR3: TGTGCCTGGCAGAAGGGACGGAACACTGAAGCTTTCTTT. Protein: CAWQKGRNTEAFF.

The CDR3 DNA is TGTGCCAGCAGCGTAGTTGAGGGTGGAAACACCATATATTTT. Amino acids: CASSVVEGGNTIYF. The chain combines TRBV9 with TRBJ1-3; D gene uncertain. V lost 0 bases and J lost 3, with 7 bases in between. Per germline, CDR1 SGDLS and CDR2 YYNGEE. This CDR3 has 14 amino acids. Drawing the rest from reference TRBV9 and TRBJ1-3, the complete variable domain is DSGVTQTPKHLITATGQRVTLRCSPRSGDLSVYWYQQSLDQGLQFLIQYYNGEERAKGNILERFSAQQFPDLHSELNLSSLELGDSALYFCASSVVEGGNTIYFGEGSWLTVV.

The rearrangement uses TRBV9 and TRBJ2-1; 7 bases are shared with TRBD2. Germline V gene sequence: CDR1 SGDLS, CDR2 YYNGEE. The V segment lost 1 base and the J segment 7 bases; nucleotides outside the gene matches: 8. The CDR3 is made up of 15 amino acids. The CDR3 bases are TGTGCCAGCAGCGTAAAGGCGGGAGTAAATAATGAGCAGTTCTTC. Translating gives CASSVKAGVNNEQFF.

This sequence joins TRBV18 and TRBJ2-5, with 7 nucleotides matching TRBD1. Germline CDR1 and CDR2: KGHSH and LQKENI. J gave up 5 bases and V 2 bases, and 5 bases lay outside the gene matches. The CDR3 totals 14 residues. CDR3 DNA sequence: TGTGCCAGCTCACCAAGGGGGCGCAAGGAGACCCAGTACTTC. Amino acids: CASSPRGRKETQYF.

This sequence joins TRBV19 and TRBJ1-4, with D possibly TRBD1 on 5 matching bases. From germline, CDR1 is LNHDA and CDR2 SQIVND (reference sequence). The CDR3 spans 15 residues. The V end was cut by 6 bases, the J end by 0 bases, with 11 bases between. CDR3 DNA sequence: TGTGCCAGTAGGACTACAGGTTCAACTAATGAAAAACTGTTTTTT. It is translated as CASRTTGSTNEKLFF.

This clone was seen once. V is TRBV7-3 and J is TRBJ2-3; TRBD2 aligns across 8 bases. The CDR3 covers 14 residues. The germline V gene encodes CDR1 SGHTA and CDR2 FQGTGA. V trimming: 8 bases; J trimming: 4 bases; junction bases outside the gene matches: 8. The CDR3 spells CASAVGRAPDTQYF. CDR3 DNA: TGTGCCAGCGCTGTCGGGAGGGCCCCAGATACGCAGTATTTT.

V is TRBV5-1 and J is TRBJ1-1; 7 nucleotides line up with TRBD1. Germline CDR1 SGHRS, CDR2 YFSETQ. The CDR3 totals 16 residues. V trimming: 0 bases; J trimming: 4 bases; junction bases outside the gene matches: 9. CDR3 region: CASSLGGTAGTTEAFF. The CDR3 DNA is TGCGCCAGCAGCTTGGGAGGGACAGCTGGGACCACTGAAGCTTTCTTT.

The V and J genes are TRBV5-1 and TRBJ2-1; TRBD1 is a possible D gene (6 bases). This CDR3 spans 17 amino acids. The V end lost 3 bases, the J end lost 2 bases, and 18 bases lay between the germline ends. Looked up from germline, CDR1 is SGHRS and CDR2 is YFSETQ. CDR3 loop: CASSSPYQGSTYNEQFF. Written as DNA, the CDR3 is TGCGCCAGCAGCTCCCCTTACCAGGGGTCCACCTACAATGAGCAGTTCTTC.

The CDR3 DNA sequence: TGCGCCAGCAGACAAACTAGCGGGAGTCAAGAGACCCAGTACTTC. Translating gives CASRQTSGSQETQYF. The chain couples TRBV10-2 to TRBJ2-5; 11 bases are a match to TRBD2. V lost 6 bases, J lost 2 bases, and 5 bases stayed unmatched. Germline V gives CDR1 WSHSY, CDR2 SAAADI. This CDR3 has 15 residues.